This T cell receptor (beta chain) was identified during a study of response to subunit inactivated influenza vaccine. TCRdb reprocessed the RT-PCR reads with MiXCR, giving one entry per CDR3 protein. The repertoire has under 950,000 distinct CDR3 sequences, 20% to 25% of them found once; the top ten carry roughly 10%. The germline CDR1 and CDR2 sequences are SGHRS and YFSETQ. The CDR3 length is 16 residues. The ends were cut back, 0 bases at V and 3 bases at J, with 13 bases in the middle. This clonotype was seen only a few times. V is TRBV5-1 and J is TRBJ2-1; D gene ambiguous. Specimen: PBMCs from blood, collected approximately 5 days after vaccination. This TCR derives from a man aged 45-65 years who received an inactivated influenza vaccine. The chain's CDR3 is CASSLVGMSDYNEQFF. DNA of the CDR3: TGCGCCAGCAGCTTGGTTGGGATGTCCGACTACAATGAGCAGTTCTTC.